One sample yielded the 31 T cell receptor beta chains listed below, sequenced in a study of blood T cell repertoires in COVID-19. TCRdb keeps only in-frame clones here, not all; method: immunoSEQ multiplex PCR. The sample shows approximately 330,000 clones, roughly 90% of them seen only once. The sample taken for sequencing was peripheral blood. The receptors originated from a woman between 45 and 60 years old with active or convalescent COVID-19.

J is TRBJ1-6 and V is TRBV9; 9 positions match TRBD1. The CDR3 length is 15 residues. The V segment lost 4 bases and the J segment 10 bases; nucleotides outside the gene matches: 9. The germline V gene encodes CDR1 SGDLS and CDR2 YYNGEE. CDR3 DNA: TGTGCCAGCAGCCCGGGACAGGGTTTATCCTCACCCCTCCACTTT. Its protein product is CASSPGQGLSSPLHF.

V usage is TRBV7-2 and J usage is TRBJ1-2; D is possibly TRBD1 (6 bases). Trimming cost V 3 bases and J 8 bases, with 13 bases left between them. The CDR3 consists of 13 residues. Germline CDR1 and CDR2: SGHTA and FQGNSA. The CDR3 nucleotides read TGTGCCAGCAGCTTTCTACAGGGTGGCGGCTACACCTTC. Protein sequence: CASSFLQGGGYTF. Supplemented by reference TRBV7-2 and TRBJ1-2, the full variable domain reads GAGVSQSPSNKVTEKGKDVELRCDPISGHTALYWYRQSLGQGLEFLIYFQGNSAPDKSGLPSDRFSAERTGGSVSTLTIQRTQQEDSAVYLCASSFLQGGGYTFGSGTRLTVV.

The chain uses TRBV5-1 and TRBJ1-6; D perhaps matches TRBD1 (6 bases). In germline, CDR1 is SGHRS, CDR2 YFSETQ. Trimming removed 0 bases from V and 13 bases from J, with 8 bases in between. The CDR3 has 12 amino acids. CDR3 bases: TGCGCCAGCAGCTTGGGGGGGCCGCCCCTCCACTTT. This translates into CASSLGGPPLHF.

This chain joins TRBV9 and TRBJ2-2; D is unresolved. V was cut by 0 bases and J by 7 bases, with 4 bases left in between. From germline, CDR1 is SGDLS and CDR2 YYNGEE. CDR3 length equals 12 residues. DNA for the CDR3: TGTGCCAGCAGCGTAGTCGGCGGGGAGCTGTTTTTT. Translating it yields CASSVVGGELFF. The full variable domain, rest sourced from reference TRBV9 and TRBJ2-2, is DSGVTQTPKHLITATGQRVTLRCSPRSGDLSVYWYQQSLDQGLQFLIQYYNGEERAKGNILERFSAQQFPDLHSELNLSSLELGDSALYFCASSVVGGELFFGEGSRLTVL.

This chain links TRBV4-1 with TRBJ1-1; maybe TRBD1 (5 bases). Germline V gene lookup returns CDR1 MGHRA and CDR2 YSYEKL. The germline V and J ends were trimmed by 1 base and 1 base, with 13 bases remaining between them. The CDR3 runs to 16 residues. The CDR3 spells CASSQGAGRTNTEAFF. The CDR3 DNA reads TGCGCCAGCAGCCAAGGGGCAGGGAGGACGAACACTGAAGCTTTCTTT.

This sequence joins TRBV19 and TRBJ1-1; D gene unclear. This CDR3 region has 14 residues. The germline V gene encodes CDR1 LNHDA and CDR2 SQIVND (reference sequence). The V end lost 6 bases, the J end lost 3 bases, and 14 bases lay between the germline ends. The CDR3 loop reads CASRGLKEYTEAFF. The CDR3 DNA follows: TGTGCCAGTAGAGGACTGAAGGAGTACACTGAAGCTTTCTTT.

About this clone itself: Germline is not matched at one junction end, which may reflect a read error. In DNA, the CDR3 is TGTGCCAGCAGGTTGGAGCCCAGGGGGGACACTGAAGCTTTCTTT. Its translation is CASRLEPRGDTEAFF. The rearrangement joins TRBV5-6 to TRBJ1-1; 7 nucleotides agree with TRBD1. The CDR3 covers 15 residues. Looked up from germline, CDR1 is SGHDT and CDR2 is YYEEEE.

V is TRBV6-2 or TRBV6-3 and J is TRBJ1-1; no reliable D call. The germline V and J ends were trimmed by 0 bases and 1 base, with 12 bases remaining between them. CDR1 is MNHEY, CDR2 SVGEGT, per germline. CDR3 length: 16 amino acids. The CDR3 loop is CASSYSLRGGNTEAFF. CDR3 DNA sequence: TGTGCCAGCAGTTACTCGCTACGGGGAGGGAACACTGAAGCTTTCTTT.

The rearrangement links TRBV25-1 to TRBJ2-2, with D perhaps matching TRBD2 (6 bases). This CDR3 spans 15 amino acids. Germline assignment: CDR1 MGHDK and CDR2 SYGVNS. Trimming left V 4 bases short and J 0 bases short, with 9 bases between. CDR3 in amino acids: CASSVGGANTGELFF. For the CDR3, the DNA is TGTGCCAGCAGTGTAGGAGGGGCGAACACCGGGGAGCTGTTTTTT. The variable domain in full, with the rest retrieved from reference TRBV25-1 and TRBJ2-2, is EADIYQTPRYLVIGTGKKITLECSQTMGHDKMYWYQQDPGMELHLIHYSYGVNSTEKGDLSSESTVSRIRTEHFPLTLESARPSHTSQYLCASSVGGANTGELFFGEGSRLTVL.

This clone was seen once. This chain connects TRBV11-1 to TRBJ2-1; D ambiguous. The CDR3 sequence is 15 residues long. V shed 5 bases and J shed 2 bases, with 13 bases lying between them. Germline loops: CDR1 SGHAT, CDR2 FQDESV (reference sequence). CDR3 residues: CASSPVGVTYNEQFF. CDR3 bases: TGTGCCAGCAGCCCCGTCGGTGTCACCTACAATGAGCAGTTCTTC.

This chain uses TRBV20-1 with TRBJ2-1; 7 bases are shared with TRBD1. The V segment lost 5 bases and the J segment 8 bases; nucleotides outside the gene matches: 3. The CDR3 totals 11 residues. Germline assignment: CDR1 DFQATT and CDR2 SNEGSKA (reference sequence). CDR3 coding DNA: TGCAGTGCTGAACAGGGGTATGAGCAGTTCTTC. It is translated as CSAEQGYEQFF.

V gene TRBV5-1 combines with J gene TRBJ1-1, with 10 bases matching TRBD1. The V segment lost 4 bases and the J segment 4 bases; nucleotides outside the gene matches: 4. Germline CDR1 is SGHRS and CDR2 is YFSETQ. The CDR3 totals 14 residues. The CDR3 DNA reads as TGCGCCAGCAGCGGGACAGGGGTTGGCACTGAAGCTTTCTTT. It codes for CASSGTGVGTEAFF. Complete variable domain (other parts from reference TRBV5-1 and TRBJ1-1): KAGVTQTPRYLIKTRGQQVTLSCSPISGHRSVSWYQQTPGQGLQFLFEYFSETQRNKGNFPGRFSGRQFSNSRSEMNVSTLELGDSALYLCASSGTGVGTEAFFGQGTRLTVV.

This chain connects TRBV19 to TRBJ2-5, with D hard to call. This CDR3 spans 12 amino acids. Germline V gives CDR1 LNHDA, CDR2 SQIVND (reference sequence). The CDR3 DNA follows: TGTGGGCCCCCCAGACTTCAAGAGACCCAGTACTTC. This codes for CGPPRLQETQYF.

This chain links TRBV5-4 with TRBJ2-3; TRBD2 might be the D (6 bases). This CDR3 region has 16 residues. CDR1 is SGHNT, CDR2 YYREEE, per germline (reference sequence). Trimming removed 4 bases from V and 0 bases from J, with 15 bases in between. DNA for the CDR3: TGTGCCAGCAGCCCTACTAGCCCCACTAGCACAGATACGCAGTATTTT. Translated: CASSPTSPTSTDTQYF.

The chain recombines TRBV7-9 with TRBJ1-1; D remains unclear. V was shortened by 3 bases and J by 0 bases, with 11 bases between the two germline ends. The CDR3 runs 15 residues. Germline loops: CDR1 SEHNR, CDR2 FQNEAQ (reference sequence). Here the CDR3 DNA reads TGTGCCAGCAGCTTTTTCTCCAGTGTGAACACTGAAGCTTTCTTT. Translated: CASSFFSSVNTEAFF.

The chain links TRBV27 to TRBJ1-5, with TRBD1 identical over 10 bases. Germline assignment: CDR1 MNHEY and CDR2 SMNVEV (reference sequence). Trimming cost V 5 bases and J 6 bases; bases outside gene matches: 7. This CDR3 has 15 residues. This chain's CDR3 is CASSPGQGFFQPQHF. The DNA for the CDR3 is TGTGCCAGCAGTCCGGGACAGGGGTTCTTTCAGCCCCAGCATTTT.

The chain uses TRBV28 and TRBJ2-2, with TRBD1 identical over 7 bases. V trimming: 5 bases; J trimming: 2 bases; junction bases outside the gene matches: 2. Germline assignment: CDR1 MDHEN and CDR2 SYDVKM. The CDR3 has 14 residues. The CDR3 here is CASSEGANTGELFF. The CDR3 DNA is TGTGCCAGCAGTGAGGGGGCTAACACCGGGGAGCTGTTTTTT.

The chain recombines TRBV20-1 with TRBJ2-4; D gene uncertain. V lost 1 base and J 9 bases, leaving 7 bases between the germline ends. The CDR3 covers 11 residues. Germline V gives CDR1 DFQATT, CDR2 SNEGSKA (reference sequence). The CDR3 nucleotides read TGCAGTGCTAGAGGAGAGGCCATTCAGTACTTC. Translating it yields CSARGEAIQYF.

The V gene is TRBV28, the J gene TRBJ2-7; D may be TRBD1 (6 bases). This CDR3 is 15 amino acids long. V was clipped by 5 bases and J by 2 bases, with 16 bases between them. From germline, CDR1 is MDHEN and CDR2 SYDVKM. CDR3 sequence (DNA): TGTGCCAGCAGTCAGGGGTTGGGTAGCGCCTACGAGCAGTACTTC. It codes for CASSQGLGSAYEQYF.

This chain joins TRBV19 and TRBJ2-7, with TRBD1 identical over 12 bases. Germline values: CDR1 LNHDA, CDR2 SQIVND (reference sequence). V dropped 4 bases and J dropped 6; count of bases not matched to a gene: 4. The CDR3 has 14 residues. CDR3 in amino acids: CASSTGQGAGEQYF. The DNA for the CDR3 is TGTGCCAGTAGTACGGGACAGGGGGCGGGCGAGCAGTACTTC.

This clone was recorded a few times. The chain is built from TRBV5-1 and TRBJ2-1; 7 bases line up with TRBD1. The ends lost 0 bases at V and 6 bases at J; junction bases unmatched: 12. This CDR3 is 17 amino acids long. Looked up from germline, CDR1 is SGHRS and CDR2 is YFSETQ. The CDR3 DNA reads TGCGCCAGCAGCTTGGATTTAGGGTCACAGGGGTTCAATGAGCAGTTCTTC. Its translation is CASSLDLGSQGFNEQFF.

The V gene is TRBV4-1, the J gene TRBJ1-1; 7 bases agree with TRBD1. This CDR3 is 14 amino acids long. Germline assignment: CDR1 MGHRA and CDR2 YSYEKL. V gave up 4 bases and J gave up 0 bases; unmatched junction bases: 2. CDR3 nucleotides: TGCGCCAGCAGCCGAGACAGGGTGAACACTGAAGCTTTCTTT. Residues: CASSRDRVNTEAFF.

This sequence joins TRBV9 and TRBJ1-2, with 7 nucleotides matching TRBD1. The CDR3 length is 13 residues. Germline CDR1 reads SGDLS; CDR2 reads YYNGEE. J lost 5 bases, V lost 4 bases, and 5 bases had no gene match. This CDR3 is CASSLGGRYGYTF. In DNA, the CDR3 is TGTGCCAGCAGCCTAGGGGGCCGATATGGCTACACCTTC.

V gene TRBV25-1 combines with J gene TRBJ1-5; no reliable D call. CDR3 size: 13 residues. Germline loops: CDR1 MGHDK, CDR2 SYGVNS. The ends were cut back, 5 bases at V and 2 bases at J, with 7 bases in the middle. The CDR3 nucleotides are TGTGCCAGCAGTAGGCAGGGCAATCAGCCCCAGCATTTT. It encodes CASSRQGNQPQHF.

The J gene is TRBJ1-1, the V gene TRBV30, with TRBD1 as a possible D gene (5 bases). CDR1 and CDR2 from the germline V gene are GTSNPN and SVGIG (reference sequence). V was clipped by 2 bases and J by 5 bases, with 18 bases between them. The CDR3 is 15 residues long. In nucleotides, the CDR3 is TGTGCCTGGAGTCCCTTGGACGGCGGGGGAACTGAAGCTTTCTTT. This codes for CAWSPLDGGGTEAFF.

The CDR3: CAWSAQQGDTQYF. In nucleotides, the CDR3 is TGTGCCTGGAGTGCTCAACAGGGGGATACGCAGTATTTT. This chain connects TRBV30 to TRBJ2-3; 7 nucleotides align to TRBD1. CDR1 and CDR2 (germline): GTSNPN, SVGIG (reference sequence). The V segment lost 1 base and the J segment 6 bases; nucleotides outside the gene matches: 4. The CDR3 has 13 residues.

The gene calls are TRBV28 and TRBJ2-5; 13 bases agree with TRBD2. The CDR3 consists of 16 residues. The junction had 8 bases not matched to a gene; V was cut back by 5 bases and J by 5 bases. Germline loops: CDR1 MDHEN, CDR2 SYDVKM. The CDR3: CASSKGLAGVPETQYF. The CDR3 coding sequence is TGTGCCAGCAGTAAAGGACTAGCGGGAGTTCCCGAGACCCAGTACTTC.

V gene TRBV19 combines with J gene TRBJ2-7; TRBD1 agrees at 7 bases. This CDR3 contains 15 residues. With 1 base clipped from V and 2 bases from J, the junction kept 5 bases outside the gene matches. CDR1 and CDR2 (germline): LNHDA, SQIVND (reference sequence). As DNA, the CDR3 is TGTGCCAGTAGTATAGGGGTGACAGGGCCCTACGAGCAGTACTTC. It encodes CASSIGVTGPYEQYF. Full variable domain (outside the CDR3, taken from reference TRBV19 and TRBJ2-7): DGGITQSPKYLFRKEGQNVTLSCEQNLNHDAMYWYRQDPGQGLRLIYYSQIVNDFQKGDIAEGYSVSREKKESFPLTVTSAQKNPTAFYLCASSIGVTGPYEQYFGPGTRLTVT.

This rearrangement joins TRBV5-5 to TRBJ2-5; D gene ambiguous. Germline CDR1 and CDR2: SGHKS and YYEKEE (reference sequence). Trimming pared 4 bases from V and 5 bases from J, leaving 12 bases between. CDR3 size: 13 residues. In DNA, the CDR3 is TGTGCCAGCAGCCCGGGTCAGAAGGAGACCCAGTACTTC. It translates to CASSPGQKETQYF.

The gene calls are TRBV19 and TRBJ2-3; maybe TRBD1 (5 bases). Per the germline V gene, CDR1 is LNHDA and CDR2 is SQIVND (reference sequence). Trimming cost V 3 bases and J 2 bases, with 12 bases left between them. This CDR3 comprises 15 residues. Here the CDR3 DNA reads TGTGCCAGTAGTATCCCTGGGGCGGCCACAGATACGCAGTATTTT. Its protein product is CASSIPGAATDTQYF.

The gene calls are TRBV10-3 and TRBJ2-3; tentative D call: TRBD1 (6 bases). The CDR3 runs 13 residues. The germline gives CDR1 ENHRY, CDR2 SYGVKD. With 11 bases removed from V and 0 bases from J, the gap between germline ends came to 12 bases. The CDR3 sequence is CAARTGSTDTQYF. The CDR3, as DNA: TGTGCCGCCCGAACAGGGAGCACAGATACGCAGTATTTT.